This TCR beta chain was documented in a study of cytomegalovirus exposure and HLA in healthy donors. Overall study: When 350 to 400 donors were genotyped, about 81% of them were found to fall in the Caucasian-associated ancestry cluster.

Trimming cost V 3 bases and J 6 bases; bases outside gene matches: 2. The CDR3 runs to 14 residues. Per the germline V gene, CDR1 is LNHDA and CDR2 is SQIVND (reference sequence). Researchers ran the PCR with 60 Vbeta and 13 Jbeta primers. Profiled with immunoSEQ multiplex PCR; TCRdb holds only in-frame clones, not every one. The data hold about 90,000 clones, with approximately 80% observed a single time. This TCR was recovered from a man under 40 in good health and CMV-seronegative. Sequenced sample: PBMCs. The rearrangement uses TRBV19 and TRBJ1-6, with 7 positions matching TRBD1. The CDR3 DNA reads TGTGCCAGTAGTATCGACAGGGTTAATTCACCCCTCCACTTT. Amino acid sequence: CASSIDRVNSPLHF.